One and the same sample provided the 27 T cell receptor beta chains below, sequenced in a study of T-cell reconstitution after alpha-beta-depleted transplantation in children. Unique molecular identifiers were incorporated when the TCRbeta library was constructed. TCRdb re-derived calls from the PCR reads in MiXCR, one entry per CDR3 protein. The table records 670,000 or so distinct CDR3 sequences, roughly 14% of them present only once. This material consisted of PBMCs, taken before TCRalphabeta/CD19-depleted stem cell transplant. The receptors stem from a girl aged 2-10 years with congenital amegakaryocytic thrombocytopenia, due to receive a stem cell transplant.

This clonotype appeared a few times. The chain recombines TRBV7-2 with TRBJ2-4, with 10 bases aligning to TRBD2. CDR3 length: 18 residues. CDR1 SGHTA and CDR2 FQGNSA come from the germline V gene. The V gene end was trimmed by 2 bases and the J gene end by 0 bases; junction bases not matched to a gene: 7. The CDR3 region is CASSLFLAGAEAKNIQYF. Here the CDR3 DNA reads TGTGCCAGCAGCTTATTCCTAGCGGGAGCGGAAGCCAAAAACATTCAGTACTTC. The full variable domain, in which reference TRBV7-2 and TRBJ2-4 provide the parts outside the CDR3, is GAGVSQSPSNKVTEKGKDVELRCDPISGHTALYWYRQSLGQGLEFLIYFQGNSAPDKSGLPSDRFSAERTGGSVSTLTIQRTQQEDSAVYLCASSLFLAGAEAKNIQYFGAGTRLSVL.

J is TRBJ2-7 and V is TRBV7-6; possibly TRBD1 for D (5 bases). Trimming cost V 4 bases and J 4 bases, with 20 bases left between them. Germline CDR1 and CDR2: SGHVS and FNYEAQ. The CDR3 consists of 16 residues. CDR3 in amino acids: CASSSVAGPAWYEQYF. The DNA of the CDR3 is TGTGCCAGCAGCTCCGTCGCAGGGCCAGCATGGTACGAGCAGTACTTC.

This clonotype was seen many times. The rearrangement links TRBV29-1 to TRBJ2-4; D gene unclear. V was cut by 2 bases and J by 6 bases, with 14 bases left in between. CDR1 is SQVTM and CDR2 is ANQGSEA in the germline V gene. This CDR3 contains 14 residues. CDR3 amino acids: CSVEISGNLNIQYF. The CDR3 coding sequence is TGCAGCGTTGAAATTTCTGGGAACCTAAACATTCAGTACTTC.

Comment on this clonotype: Since a far larger clone is one base different, this is likely a read error. Here the CDR3 omits its conserved ending phenylalanine or tryptophan, so a read error is the likely source. The J gene is TRBJ2-3, the V gene TRBV7-2; D gene unclear. With 6 bases removed from V and 4 bases from J, the gap between germline ends came to 5 bases. CDR3 size: 11 residues. Germline V lookup: CDR1 SGHTA, CDR2 FQGNSA. The chain's CDR3 is CASSRADTQYI. The CDR3 nucleotides read TGTGCCAGCAGTCGAGCAGATACGCAGTATATT.

The rearrangement links TRBV15 to TRBJ2-5, with a tentative D call TRBD1 (6 bases). CDR1 and CDR2 (germline): LNHNV, YYDKDF (reference sequence). This CDR3 region has 16 residues. The germline V and J ends were trimmed by 0 bases and 5 bases, with 16 bases remaining between them. The CDR3 DNA reads TGTGCCACCAGCAGAGATAGGGGACATTTTCTTGAGACCCAGTACTTC. Its translation: CATSRDRGHFLETQYF.

The sample holds many counts of this clonotype. The V gene is TRBV5-1, the J gene TRBJ2-7; 9 nucleotides align to TRBD2. This CDR3 spans 16 amino acids. The germline V gene encodes CDR1 SGHRS and CDR2 YFSETQ. The V segment lost 1 base and the J segment 0 bases; nucleotides outside the gene matches: 5. Written as DNA, the CDR3 is TGCGCCAGCAGCTTGTATAGCGGGAGATTCTCCTACGAGCAGTACTTC. It is translated as CASSLYSGRFSYEQYF.

Ten or more counts support this clonotype. This chain joins TRBV5-6 and TRBJ2-3; possibly TRBD1 for D (6 bases). The CDR3 runs to 14 residues. V was trimmed by 4 bases and J by 4 bases, leaving 13 bases between them. Germline assignment: CDR1 SGHDT and CDR2 YYEEEE. CDR3 sequence: CASSPDRIPDTQYF. In nucleotides, the CDR3 is TGTGCCAGCAGCCCGGACAGAATCCCAGATACGCAGTATTTT.

This clonotype was counted a few times. The chain combines TRBV12-3 or TRBV12-4 with TRBJ2-7, with 7 bases aligning to TRBD1. The CDR3 consists of 12 residues. V was pared by 7 bases and J by 5 bases, with 5 bases of the junction left unmatched. This CDR3 is CASTATGNEQYF. CDR3 bases: TGTGCCAGCACCGCGACAGGGAACGAGCAGTACTTC.

This clonotype has a handful of counts. The J gene is TRBJ2-1, the V gene TRBV20-1; 8 bases map to TRBD2. The CDR3 loop spans 15 amino acids. The germline V gene encodes CDR1 DFQATT and CDR2 SNEGSKA (reference sequence). V trimming: 5 bases; J trimming: 0 bases; junction bases outside the gene matches: 6. The CDR3 here is CSAAERELSYNEQFF. As DNA, the CDR3 is TGCAGTGCTGCTGAGCGGGAGCTCTCCTACAATGAGCAGTTCTTC.

This clonotype was counted between two and nine times. V is TRBV15 and J is TRBJ1-5; D perhaps matches TRBD1 (5 bases). V lost 1 base, J lost 7 bases, and 11 bases lay in between. CDR3 length: 14 residues. CDR1 and CDR2 (germline): LNHNV, YYDKDF (reference sequence). CDR3 in DNA: TGTGCCACCAGCAGAGCCCGGGGGTACCAGCCCCAGCATTTT. Its translation is CATSRARGYQPQHF. The complete variable domain, with remaining parts taken from reference TRBV15 and TRBJ1-5, reads DAMVIQNPRYQVTQFGKPVTLSCSQTLNHNVMYWYQQKSSQAPKLLFHYYDKDFNNEADTPDNFQSRRPNTSFCFLDIRSPGLGDTAMYLCATSRARGYQPQHFGDGTRLSIL.

V usage is TRBV7-8 and J usage is TRBJ1-1; weak D call: TRBD1 (5 bases). The V gene's germline CDR1 is SGHVS and CDR2 FQNEAQ. This CDR3 comprises 15 residues. Between the trimmed V and J ends, which lost 1 base and 4 bases, there was a span of 13 bases. CDR3 nucleotide sequence: TGTGCCAGCAGCTTAGTGTTGGGCGGGACCACTGAAGCTTTCTTT. Its protein is CASSLVLGGTTEAFF.

The gene calls are TRBV11-1 and TRBJ2-2, with 7 bases that match TRBD2. This CDR3 is 18 amino acids long. J gave up 4 bases and V 0 bases, and 11 bases lay outside the gene matches. Germline CDR1 reads SGHAT; CDR2 reads FQDESV (reference sequence). The CDR3 is CASSLAEWASGTTGELFF. The CDR3 DNA is TGTGCCAGCAGCTTAGCTGAGTGGGCTAGCGGAACCACCGGGGAGCTGTTTTTT.

CDR3 DNA sequence: TGTGCCAGCAGCGTAGGACGGTGGGAAGAGACCCAGTACTTC. Translating gives CASSVGRWEETQYF. This chain uses TRBV9 with TRBJ2-5; D gene uncertain. Germline CDR1 is SGDLS and CDR2 is YYNGEE. Deletions cut 0 bases from V and 3 bases from J, with 9 bases between. The CDR3 sequence is 14 residues long.

This clonotype showed up many times. This sequence joins TRBV29-1 and TRBJ1-1, with D uncertain. Trimming removed 3 bases at V and 6 bases at J, with 11 bases between. Germline CDR1 reads SQVTM; CDR2 reads ANQGSEA. The CDR3 is 12 residues long. The CDR3 loop reads CSVDLRVSEAFF. Here the CDR3 DNA reads TGCAGCGTTGATCTAAGGGTGTCTGAAGCTTTCTTT.

Note on this clonotype: A much larger clone is a single base away; this may be a read error. The chain has TRBV20-1 and TRBJ1-2; D not certain. The length of the CDR3 is 14 residues. Germline assignment: CDR1 DFQATT and CDR2 SNEGSKA (reference sequence). The CDR3 region is CSARTGTANYAYTF. In DNA, the CDR3 is TGCAGTGCTAGAACCGGAACCGCTAACTATGCCTACACCTTC.

The genes are TRBV5-1 and TRBJ2-5; D may be TRBD1 (5 bases). Germline CDR1 and CDR2: SGHRS and YFSETQ. The CDR3 consists of 16 residues. The V end lost 0 bases, the J end lost 1 base, and 13 bases lay between the germline ends. Here the CDR3 reads CASSLGHRPFQETQYF. The CDR3 DNA sequence: TGCGCCAGCAGCTTGGGTCACAGGCCTTTCCAAGAGACCCAGTACTTC. Full variable domain (outside the CDR3, taken from reference TRBV5-1 and TRBJ2-5): KAGVTQTPRYLIKTRGQQVTLSCSPISGHRSVSWYQQTPGQGLQFLFEYFSETQRNKGNFPGRFSGRQFSNSRSEMNVSTLELGDSALYLCASSLGHRPFQETQYFGPGTRLLVL.

The chain recombines TRBV2 with TRBJ2-1; weak D call: TRBD1 (6 bases). In germline, CDR1 is SNHLY, CDR2 FYNNEI. V was cut by 1 base and J by 15 bases, with 13 bases left in between. This CDR3 is built from 12 residues. The CDR3 DNA is TGTGCCAGCAGTGAAGGGGGGCTCGGTCCGTTCTTC. Encoded protein: CASSEGGLGPFF.

The chain couples TRBV6-2 or TRBV6-3 to TRBJ2-3; TRBD2 is a possible D gene (5 bases). This CDR3 comprises 14 residues. CDR1 and CDR2 (germline): MNHEY, SVGEGT. V dropped 3 bases and J dropped 1 base, with 8 bases sitting between them. The CDR3 loop reads CASSYSARTDTQYF. As DNA, the CDR3 is TGTGCCAGCAGTTATAGCGCCCGCACAGATACGCAGTATTTT.

This clonotype was observed a handful of times. The chain employs TRBV29-1 and TRBJ2-1; 8 bases fit TRBD2. The CDR3 loop spans 13 amino acids. Germline assignment: CDR1 SQVTM and CDR2 ANQGSEA. V trimming: 7 bases; J trimming: 7 bases; junction bases outside the gene matches: 9. CDR3 bases: TGCAGCGCCCATAGCGGGACGGTGAATGAGCAGTTCTTC. Amino acid sequence: CSAHSGTVNEQFF.

This clonotype was seen many times. This sequence joins TRBV6-6 and TRBJ2-5; the D gene is possibly TRBD2 (6 bases). CDR3 length: 13 residues. Germline V gene data show CDR1 as MNHNY and CDR2 as SVGAGI (reference sequence). Trimming pared 5 bases from V and 5 bases from J, leaving 12 bases between. The CDR3 is CASSATRLETQYF. CDR3 nucleotides: TGTGCCAGCAGTGCGACTAGGTTGGAGACCCAGTACTTC.

This clonotype was seen repeatedly, ten times or more. The chain carries TRBV29-1 and TRBJ2-3, with TRBD2 matching over 7 bases. Germline V gives CDR1 SQVTM, CDR2 ANQGSEA. V shed 0 bases, J shed 1 base, and the junction held 4 bases outside the gene matches. The CDR3 is 15 residues long. CDR3 in DNA: TGCAGCGTTGAAGATGCGGGGGTGGGCACAGATACGCAGTATTTT. The encoded protein is CSVEDAGVGTDTQYF.

This clonotype has a count of ten or more. This chain links TRBV6-5 with TRBJ2-1, with a tentative D call TRBD1 (6 bases). The V end was cut by 2 bases, the J end by 1 base, with 9 bases between. Germline values: CDR1 MNHEY, CDR2 SVGAGI. The CDR3 has 15 amino acids. The CDR3 coding sequence is TGTGCCAGCAGTTACAAGGACAGTTCCTACAATGAGCAGTTCTTC. It translates to CASSYKDSSYNEQFF.

This clonotype was counted a few times. The gene calls are TRBV7-8 and TRBJ2-5, with D perhaps matching TRBD2 (6 bases). Germline V gives CDR1 SGHVS, CDR2 FQNEAQ. The V end lost 4 bases, the J end lost 2 bases, and 23 bases lay between the germline ends. The CDR3 sequence is 18 residues long. CDR3 sequence (DNA): TGTGCCAGCAGCTCACGTTTCGGGGGACGTGCCGTTCAAGAGACCCAGTACTTC. Protein sequence: CASSSRFGGRAVQETQYF.

The CDR3 DNA reads as TGCGCCAGCAGCGTCCGACAGGGCGGGGAGACCCAGTACTTC. This codes for CASSVRQGGETQYF. The rearrangement uses TRBV5-1 and TRBJ2-5; TRBD1 aligns across 7 bases. Germline V gives CDR1 SGHRS, CDR2 YFSETQ. The CDR3 sequence is 14 residues long. Trimming took 4 bases from V and 5 from J; bases not matched to a gene: 8.

As for this clonotype: A clone one base away is much larger, so this may be a read error. The V call is TRBV29-1, the J call TRBJ2-5, with D hard to call. Germline assignment: CDR1 SQVTM and CDR2 ANQGSEA. CDR3 length equals 11 residues. As DNA, the CDR3 is TGCAGCGTCGCCAACCAAGAGGCCCAGTACTTC. Amino acid sequence: CSVANQEAQYF.

This clonotype occurred a few times. This rearrangement joins TRBV5-1 to TRBJ1-2; 10 bases are shared with TRBD1. CDR1 and CDR2 (germline): SGHRS, YFSETQ. Losses at the gene ends were 4 bases for V and 8 bases for J; bases not matched to a gene: 14. This CDR3 comprises 16 residues. The CDR3 reads CASSPLLRTGGDGYTF. For the CDR3, the DNA is TGCGCCAGCAGCCCACTACTCCGGACAGGGGGAGACGGCTACACCTTC. The full variable domain, rest sourced from reference TRBV5-1 and TRBJ1-2, is KAGVTQTPRYLIKTRGQQVTLSCSPISGHRSVSWYQQTPGQGLQFLFEYFSETQRNKGNFPGRFSGRQFSNSRSEMNVSTLELGDSALYLCASSPLLRTGGDGYTFGSGTRLTVV.

This clonotype was found a few times. J is TRBJ1-1 and V is TRBV18; unclear D gene. The V gene's germline CDR1 is KGHSH and CDR2 LQKENI. Between the trimmed V and J ends, which lost 0 bases and 0 bases, there was a span of 8 bases. The CDR3 has 15 residues. The CDR3 DNA follows: TGTGCCAGCTCACCACCGTTAGTAATGAACACTGAAGCTTTCTTT. Translated, it gives CASSPPLVMNTEAFF.